The source of this T cell receptor (beta chain) is a study of T cell clones after liver transplantation. Study background: A pre-transplant mixed lymphocyte reaction with TCRbeta sequencing defined graft-donor-reactive clones followed in post-transplant blood.

Sequencing used immunoSEQ multiplex PCR; TCRdb keeps in-frame clones, though not all of them. The data show around 70,000 clones, with approximately 92% seen just once and roughly 0.9% held by the top ten. Germline values: CDR1 SGHNT, CDR2 YENEEA. This CDR3 has 15 residues. The V end lost 5 bases, the J end lost 3 bases, and 15 bases lay between the germline ends. The source material was CD4+ T cells from blood, sampled nearly 26 months after liver transplant. This chain uses TRBV11-3 with TRBJ2-3, with a possible D match to TRBD2 (7 bases). This TCR came from a human patient who received a liver transplant. Some T cells may arise from the graft donor. The CDR3 is CASSPTGRGTDTQYF. CDR3 DNA: TGTGCCAGCAGCCCAACAGGGAGGGGGACAGATACGCAGTATTTT.